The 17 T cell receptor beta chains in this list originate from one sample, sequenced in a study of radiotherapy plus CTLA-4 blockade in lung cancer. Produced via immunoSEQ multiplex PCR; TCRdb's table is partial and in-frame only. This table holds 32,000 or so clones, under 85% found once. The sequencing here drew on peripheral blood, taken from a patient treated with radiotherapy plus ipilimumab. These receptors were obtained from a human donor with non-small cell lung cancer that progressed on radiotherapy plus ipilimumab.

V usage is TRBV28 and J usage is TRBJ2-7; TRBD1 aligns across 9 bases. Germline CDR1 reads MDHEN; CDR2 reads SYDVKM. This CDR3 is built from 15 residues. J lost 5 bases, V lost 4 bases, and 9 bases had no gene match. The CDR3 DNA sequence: TGTGCCAGCAGTTCGTCCGGGACAGGGAGTAACGAGCAGTACTTC. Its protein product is CASSSSGTGSNEQYF.

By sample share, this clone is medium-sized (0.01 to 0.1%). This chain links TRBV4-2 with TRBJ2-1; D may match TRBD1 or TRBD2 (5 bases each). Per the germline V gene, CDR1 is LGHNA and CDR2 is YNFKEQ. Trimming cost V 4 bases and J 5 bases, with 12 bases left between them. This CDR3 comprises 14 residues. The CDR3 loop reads CASSRGTGNNEQFF. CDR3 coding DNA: TGTGCCAGCAGCCGGGGGACGGGGAACAATGAGCAGTTCTTC.

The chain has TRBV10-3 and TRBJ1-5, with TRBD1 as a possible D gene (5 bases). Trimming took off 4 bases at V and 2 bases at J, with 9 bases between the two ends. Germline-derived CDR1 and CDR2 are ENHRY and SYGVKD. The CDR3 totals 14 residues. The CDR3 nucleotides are TGTGCCATCAGTGGGGGCCGGGGCAATCAGCCCCAGCATTTT. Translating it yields CAISGGRGNQPQHF.

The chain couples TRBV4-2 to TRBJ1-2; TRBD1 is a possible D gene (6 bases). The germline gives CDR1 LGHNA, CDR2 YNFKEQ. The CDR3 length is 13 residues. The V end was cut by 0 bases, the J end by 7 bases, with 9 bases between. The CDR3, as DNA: TGTGCCAGCAGCCAAGATCACAGGGCTGGCTACACCTTC. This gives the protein CASSQDHRAGYTF.

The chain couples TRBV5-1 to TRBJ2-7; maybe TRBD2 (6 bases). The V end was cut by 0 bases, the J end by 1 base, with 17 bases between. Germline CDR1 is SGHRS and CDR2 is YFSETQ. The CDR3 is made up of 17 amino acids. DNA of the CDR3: TGCGCCAGCAGCTTGGGAGGGCGGCGGGACGTTTCCTACGAGCAGTACTTC. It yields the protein CASSLGGRRDVSYEQYF.

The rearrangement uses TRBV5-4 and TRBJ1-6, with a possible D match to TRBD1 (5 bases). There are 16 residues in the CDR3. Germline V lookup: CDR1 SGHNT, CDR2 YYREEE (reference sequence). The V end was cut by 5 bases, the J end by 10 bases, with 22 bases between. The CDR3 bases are TGTGCCAGCAGTTCCACGGGCGGGGCTAGGGGCTCACCCCTCCACTTT. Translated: CASSSTGGARGSPLHF.

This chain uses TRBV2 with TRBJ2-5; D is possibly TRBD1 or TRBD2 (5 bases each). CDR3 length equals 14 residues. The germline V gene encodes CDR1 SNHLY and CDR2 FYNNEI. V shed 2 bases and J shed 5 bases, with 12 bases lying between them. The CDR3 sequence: CASSEMGPEETQYF. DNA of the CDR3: TGTGCCAGCAGTGAAATGGGACCTGAGGAGACCCAGTACTTC.

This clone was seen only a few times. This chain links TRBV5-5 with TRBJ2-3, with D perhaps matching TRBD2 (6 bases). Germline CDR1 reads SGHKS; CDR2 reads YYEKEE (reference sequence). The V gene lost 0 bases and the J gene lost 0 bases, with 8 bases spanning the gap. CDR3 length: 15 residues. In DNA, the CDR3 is TGTGCCAGCAGCTTGGTACTAGCTAGCACAGATACGCAGTATTTT. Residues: CASSLVLASTDTQYF.

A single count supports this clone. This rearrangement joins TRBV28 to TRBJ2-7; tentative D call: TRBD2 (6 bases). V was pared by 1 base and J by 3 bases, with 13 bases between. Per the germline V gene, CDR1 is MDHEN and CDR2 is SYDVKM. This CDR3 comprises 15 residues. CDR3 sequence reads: CASSLYPGAVYEQYF. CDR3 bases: TGTGCCAGCAGTTTATATCCGGGAGCCGTCTACGAGCAGTACTTC. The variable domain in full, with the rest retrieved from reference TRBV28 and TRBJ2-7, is DVKVTQSSRYLVKRTGEKVFLECVQDMDHENMFWYRQDPGLGLRLIYFSYDVKMKEKGDIPEGYSVSREKKERFSLILESASTNQTSMYLCASSLYPGAVYEQYFGPGTRLTVT.

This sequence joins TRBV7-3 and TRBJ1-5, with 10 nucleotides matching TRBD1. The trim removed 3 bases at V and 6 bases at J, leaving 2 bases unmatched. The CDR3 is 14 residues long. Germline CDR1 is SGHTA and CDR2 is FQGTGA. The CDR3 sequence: CASSFRDRGQPQHF. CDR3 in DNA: TGTGCCAGCAGCTTTCGGGACAGGGGTCAGCCCCAGCATTTT.

This CDR3 is CASSSPGAEQYF. As DNA, the CDR3 is TGTGCCAGCAGCTCCCCGGGGGCTGAGCAGTACTTC. The V call is TRBV7-6, the J call TRBJ2-7; D possibly matches TRBD1 or TRBD2 (6 bases each). CDR1 is SGHVS, CDR2 FNYEAQ, per germline. The V end was cut by 4 bases, the J end by 7 bases, with 11 bases between. The CDR3 contains 12 residues.

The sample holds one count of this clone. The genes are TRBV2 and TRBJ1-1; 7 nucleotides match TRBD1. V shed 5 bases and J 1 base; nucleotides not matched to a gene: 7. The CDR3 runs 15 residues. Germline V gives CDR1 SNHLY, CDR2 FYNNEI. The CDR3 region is CASSMSRDRNTEAFF. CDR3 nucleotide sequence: TGTGCCAGCAGTATGTCCCGGGACAGGAACACTGAAGCTTTCTTT.

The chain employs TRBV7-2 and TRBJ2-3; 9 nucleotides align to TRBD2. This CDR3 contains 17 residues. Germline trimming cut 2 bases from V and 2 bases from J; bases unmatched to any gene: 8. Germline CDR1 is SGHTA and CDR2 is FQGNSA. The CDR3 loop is CASSLRASGEYTDTQYF. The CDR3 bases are TGTGCCAGCAGCTTACGGGCTAGCGGGGAGTACACAGATACGCAGTATTTT.

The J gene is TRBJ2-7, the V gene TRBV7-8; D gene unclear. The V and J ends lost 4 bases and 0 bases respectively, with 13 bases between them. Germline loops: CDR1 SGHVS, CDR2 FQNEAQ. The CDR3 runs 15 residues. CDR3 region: CASSSTSPSSYEQYF. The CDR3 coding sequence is TGTGCCAGCAGCTCCACCTCCCCTAGCTCCTACGAGCAGTACTTC. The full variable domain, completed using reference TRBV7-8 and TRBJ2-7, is GAGVSQSPRYKVAKRGQDVALRCDPISGHVSLFWYQQALGQGPEFLTYFQNEAQLDKSGLPSDRFFAERPEGSVSTLKIQRTQQEDSAVYLCASSSTSPSSYEQYFGPGTRLTVT.

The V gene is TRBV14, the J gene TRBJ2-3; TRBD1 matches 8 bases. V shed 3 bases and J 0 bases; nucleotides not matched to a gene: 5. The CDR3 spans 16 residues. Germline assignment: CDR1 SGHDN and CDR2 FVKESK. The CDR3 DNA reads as TGTGCCAGCAGCCATCATTCAGGGGGCAGCACAGATACGCAGTATTTT. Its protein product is CASSHHSGGSTDTQYF.

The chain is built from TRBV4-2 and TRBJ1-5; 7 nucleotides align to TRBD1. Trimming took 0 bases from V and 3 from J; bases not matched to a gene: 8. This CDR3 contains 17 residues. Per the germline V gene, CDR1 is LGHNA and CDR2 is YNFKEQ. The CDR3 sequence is CASSQDFGTVNNQPQHF. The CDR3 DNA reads TGTGCCAGCAGCCAAGATTTCGGGACAGTGAACAATCAGCCCCAGCATTTT.

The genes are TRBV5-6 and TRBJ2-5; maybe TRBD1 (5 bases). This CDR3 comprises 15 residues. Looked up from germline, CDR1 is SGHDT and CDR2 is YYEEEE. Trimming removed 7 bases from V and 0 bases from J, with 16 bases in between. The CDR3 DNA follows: TGTGCCAGCGGGCAAATAGGGGCCAACCAAGAGACCCAGTACTTC. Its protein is CASGQIGANQETQYF.